This T cell receptor (beta chain) stems from a study of T cell responses to AZD1222 COVID-19 vaccine. General study findings and limits: Researchers took repertoire samples only after the peak T cell response had come. Recipients of two AZD1222 doses showed rising Spike-specific TCR breadth and depth. White British ancestry dominated among donors, who included more females, and clonal diversity was possibly underestimated. Reportedly, nearly half of unique spike TCRs recognized epitopes outside B.1.351/B.1.1.7 mutations.

This CDR3 is built from 14 residues. CDR1 and CDR2 from the germline V gene are SGHTS and YDEGEE. Trimming took 5 bases from V and 5 from J; bases not matched to a gene: 7. Sequencing used immunoSEQ multiplex PCR; TCRdb keeps in-frame clones, though not all of them. The sample has some 80,000 clones, over 60% seen once; the top ten hold approximately 27%. A word on this clone: The antigen is not known.

The source of this sequence is an adult who received the MenACWY meningococcal vaccine as a control. The sample consisted of peripheral blood, taken 28 days after the second dose of the MenACWY control vaccine. The chain couples TRBV5-8 to TRBJ2-3, with 8 bases matching TRBD1. The CDR3 sequence: CASRLTGVLDTQYF. CDR3 sequence (DNA): TGTGCCAGCAGGCTGACAGGGGTATTAGATACGCAGTATTTT. Supplemented by reference TRBV5-8 and TRBJ2-3, the full variable domain reads EAGVTQSPTHLIKTRGQQATLRCSPISGHTSVYWYQQALGLGLQFLLWYDEGEERNRGNFPPRFSGRQFPNYSSELNVNALELEDSALYLCASRLTGVLDTQYFGPGTRLTVL.